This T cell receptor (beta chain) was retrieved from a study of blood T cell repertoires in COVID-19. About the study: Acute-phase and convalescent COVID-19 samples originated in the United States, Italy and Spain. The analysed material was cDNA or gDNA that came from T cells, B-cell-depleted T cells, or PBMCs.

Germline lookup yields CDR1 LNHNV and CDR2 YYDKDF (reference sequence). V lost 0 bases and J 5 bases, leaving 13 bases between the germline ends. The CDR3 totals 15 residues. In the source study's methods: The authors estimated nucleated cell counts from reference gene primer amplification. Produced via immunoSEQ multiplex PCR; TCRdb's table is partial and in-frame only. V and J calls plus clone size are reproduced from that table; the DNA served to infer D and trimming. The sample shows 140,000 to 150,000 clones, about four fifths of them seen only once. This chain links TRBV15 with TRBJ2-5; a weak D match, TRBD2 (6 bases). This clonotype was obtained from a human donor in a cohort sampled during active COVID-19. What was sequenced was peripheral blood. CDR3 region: CATSRDPGGKETQYF. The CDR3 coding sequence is TGTGCCACCAGCAGAGATCCTGGCGGGAAGGAGACCCAGTACTTC.